The 27 T cell receptor beta chains in this list originate from one sample, sequenced in a study of CD8+ T cells in alopecia areata. The treatment denotes: oral pan-JAK inhibitor, 5-10 mg twice daily. The authors extracted RNA and reverse transcribed it into cDNA as the sequencing template. Repertoires were generated with immunoSEQ multiplex PCR, while TCRdb's copy carries only in-frame clones and drops some. This sample has about 190,000 clones, with around 60% found just once. The sample here was CD4+ T cells sorted from blood, taken at week 4, from a patient treated with tofacitinib. The receptor source for this set is a human donor with alopecia areata.

This rearrangement joins TRBV28 to TRBJ2-5; D remains unclear. The germline CDR1 and CDR2 sequences are MDHEN and SYDVKM. V lost 5 bases to trimming and J lost 2 bases, with 6 bases between them. This CDR3 comprises 12 residues. As DNA, the CDR3 is TGTGCCAGCAGTCCCTCTCAAGAGACCCAGTACTTC. It is translated as CASSPSQETQYF.

For this clone: The sample carries other DNA sequences with the same CDR3. J is TRBJ2-5 and V is TRBV5-1; D could derive from TRBD1 or TRBD2 (5 bases each). Germline V gene lookup returns CDR1 SGHRS and CDR2 YFSETQ. The CDR3 is 13 residues long. The germline V and J ends were trimmed by 4 bases and 4 bases, with 11 bases remaining between them. In DNA form, the CDR3 reads TGCGCCAGCAGCCGCGGTGGGGGAGAGACCCAGTACTTC. Protein sequence: CASSRGGGETQYF. The full variable domain, completed using reference TRBV5-1 and TRBJ2-5, is KAGVTQTPRYLIKTRGQQVTLSCSPISGHRSVSWYQQTPGQGLQFLFEYFSETQRNKGNFPGRFSGRQFSNSRSEMNVSTLELGDSALYLCASSRGGGETQYFGPGTRLLVL.

The rearrangement joins TRBV7-2 to TRBJ1-4, with TRBD1 matching 8 bases. Trimming removed 4 bases from V and 8 bases from J; junction bases left unmatched: 6. The CDR3 spans 14 residues. Per the germline V gene, CDR1 is SGHTA and CDR2 is FQGNSA. In nucleotides, the CDR3 is TGTGCCAGCAGCTCTCGGACAGGGAGGGAAAAACTGTTTTTT. This translates into CASSSRTGREKLFF.

This clone was seen a few times. This rearrangement joins TRBV29-1 to TRBJ2-7; TRBD2 aligns across 8 bases. The V gene's germline CDR1 is SQVTM and CDR2 ANQGSEA. The CDR3 covers 13 residues. The V and J ends lost 1 base and 9 bases, in that order; junction bases with no gene match: 8. Written as DNA, the CDR3 is TGCAGCGTTGAAGGGATCTCGGGACTAGGGCAGTACTTC. Its protein product is CSVEGISGLGQYF.

The chain links TRBV11-2 to TRBJ2-4; a possible D gene is TRBD2 (5 bases). V lost 5 bases, J lost 13 bases, and 15 bases lay in between. Germline lookup yields CDR1 SGHAT and CDR2 FQNNGV. The CDR3 consists of 12 residues. The CDR3 nucleotides read TGTGCCAGCAGCCCAACGAGGACTTTCCAGTACTTC. Translating gives CASSPTRTFQYF.

The genes are TRBV29-1 and TRBJ2-1; 7 bases align to TRBD2. Germline V gene lookup returns CDR1 SQVTM and CDR2 ANQGSEA. With 0 bases clipped from V and 0 bases from J, the junction kept 8 bases outside the gene matches. This CDR3 comprises 17 residues. The CDR3 DNA sequence: TGCAGCGTTGAAGATTCCGGGAGGTACCCCTCCTACAATGAGCAGTTCTTC. This gives the protein CSVEDSGRYPSYNEQFF.

CDR3: CASGLDTQYF. The DNA of the CDR3 is TGTGCCAGTGGATTGGATACGCAGTATTTT. The V call is TRBV6-5, the J call TRBJ2-3; D is unclear. The germline V gene has CDR1 MNHEY and CDR2 SVGAGI. Trimming pared 9 bases from V and 6 bases from J, leaving 7 bases between. There are 10 residues in the CDR3.

This clone appeared many times. This chain uses TRBV29-1 with TRBJ2-6, with 8 positions matching TRBD2. Germline loops: CDR1 SQVTM, CDR2 ANQGSEA. This CDR3 contains 18 residues. V was pared by 6 bases and J by 0 bases, with 13 bases of the junction left unmatched. The CDR3 spells CSVDPGGGFSSGANVLTF. CDR3 nucleotide sequence: TGCAGCGTGGACCCCGGGGGGGGATTTTCCTCTGGGGCCAACGTCCTGACTTTC.

This clone was detected many times. This chain joins TRBV27 and TRBJ2-2, with D perhaps matching TRBD2 (7 bases). Germline CDR1 reads MNHEY; CDR2 reads SMNVEV (reference sequence). This CDR3 has 16 residues. The V end lost 2 bases, the J end lost 5 bases, and 15 bases lay between the germline ends. CDR3 residues: CASSLAGVRGTGELFF. The CDR3 DNA sequence: TGTGCCAGCAGTTTAGCGGGGGTCAGGGGAACCGGGGAGCTGTTTTTT.

V usage is TRBV5-1 and J usage is TRBJ2-6; D not resolved. CDR1 and CDR2 from the germline V gene are SGHRS and YFSETQ. The ends were cut back, 4 bases at V and 1 base at J, with 3 bases in the middle. The CDR3 extends over 13 amino acids. The CDR3 bases are TGCGCCAGCAGCGGATCTGGGGCCAACGTCCTGACTTTC. This encodes CASSGSGANVLTF.

The V call is TRBV2, the J call TRBJ1-5, with D perhaps matching TRBD1 (5 bases). Germline V gene sequence: CDR1 SNHLY, CDR2 FYNNEI. Trimming took 6 bases from V and 3 from J, leaving 12 bases between them. The CDR3 has 14 amino acids. The CDR3 protein is CASSPGGFNQPQHF. In DNA, the CDR3 is TGTGCCAGCAGCCCGGGGGGTTTCAATCAGCCCCAGCATTTT.

This clone appeared a few times. The chain has TRBV7-6 and TRBJ2-1; D remains unclear. Between the trimmed V and J ends, which lost 5 bases and 3 bases, there was a span of 11 bases. The CDR3 totals 14 residues. Per the germline V gene, CDR1 is SGHVS and CDR2 is FNYEAQ. The CDR3: CASSTTPGYNEQFF. Written as DNA, the CDR3 is TGTGCCAGCAGCACCACGCCCGGCTACAATGAGCAGTTCTTC.

The CDR3 sequence: CASSLPDEEGGMTDTQYF. Written as DNA, the CDR3 is TGCGCCAGCAGCTTGCCCGATGAGGAGGGGGGCATGACAGATACGCAGTATTTT. This chain connects TRBV5-1 to TRBJ2-3, with D perhaps assigned TRBD1 or TRBD2 (6 bases each). Germline V gene data show CDR1 as SGHRS and CDR2 as YFSETQ. CDR3 length: 18 amino acids. The V end lost 1 base, the J end lost 3 bases, and 21 bases lay between the germline ends.

This clone was detected a few times. V gene TRBV29-1 combines with J gene TRBJ2-1, with a weak D call TRBD2 (6 bases). Germline loops: CDR1 SQVTM, CDR2 ANQGSEA. V lost 6 bases to trimming and J lost 9 bases, with 18 bases between them. The CDR3 totals 13 residues. The CDR3 region has the DNA TGCAGCGTCAAGACTAGTCAGGCGCGTGAGCAGTTCTTC. It translates to CSVKTSQAREQFF.

The DNA for the CDR3 is TGTGCCTGGAGTGTTGGTCAGGCCTATGGCTACACCTTC. Translated, it gives CAWSVGQAYGYTF. The rearrangement uses TRBV30 and TRBJ1-2; the D is unclear. The V end was cut by 0 bases, the J end by 4 bases, with 9 bases between. From germline, CDR1 is GTSNPN and CDR2 SVGIG (reference sequence). The length of the CDR3 is 13 residues.

The rearrangement links TRBV7-2 to TRBJ2-1; D is uncertain. The CDR3 has 12 residues. Trimming pared 2 bases from V and 10 bases from J, leaving 9 bases between. Per the germline V gene, CDR1 is SGHTA and CDR2 is FQGNSA. The CDR3 region has the DNA TGTGCCAGCAGCTTAAAAGGACGAGAGCAGTTCTTC. It specifies CASSLKGREQFF.

This clone came up a few times. V gene TRBV7-8 combines with J gene TRBJ2-1; D is perhaps TRBD2 (6 bases). V dropped 1 base and J dropped 3 bases, with 7 bases sitting between them. This CDR3 contains 14 residues. Germline V CDR1 and CDR2: SGHVS, FQNEAQ. CDR3 DNA: TGTGCCAGCAGCTTAGTTAGCGGCTACAATGAGCAGTTCTTC. It is translated as CASSLVSGYNEQFF. The full variable domain, completed using reference TRBV7-8 and TRBJ2-1, is GAGVSQSPRYKVAKRGQDVALRCDPISGHVSLFWYQQALGQGPEFLTYFQNEAQLDKSGLPSDRFFAERPEGSVSTLKIQRTQQEDSAVYLCASSLVSGYNEQFFGPGTRLTVL.

The chain carries TRBV7-9 and TRBJ2-7; D is perhaps TRBD2 (6 bases). CDR1 is SEHNR and CDR2 is FQNEAQ in the germline V gene (reference sequence). V was cut by 5 bases and J by 6 bases, with 17 bases left in between. The CDR3 has 14 amino acids. Here the CDR3 DNA reads TGTGCCAGCAGCCCTCTTGGAGGGTATGGCGAGCAGTACTTC. Residues: CASSPLGGYGEQYF. The whole variable domain, filled in from reference TRBV7-9 and TRBJ2-7, reads DTGVSQNPRHKITKRGQNVTFRCDPISEHNRLYWYRQTLGQGPEFLTYFQNEAQLEKSRLLSDRFSAERPKGSFSTLEIQRTEQGDSAMYLCASSPLGGYGEQYFGPGTRLTVT.

In its sample, this clone was seen a few times. The gene calls are TRBV28 and TRBJ1-1, with D possibly TRBD1 on 5 matching bases. The CDR3 totals 15 residues. Trimming pared 4 bases from V and 4 bases from J, leaving 16 bases between. Germline CDR1 reads MDHEN; CDR2 reads SYDVKM. CDR3 amino acids: CASSWPPAGGTEAFF. The CDR3, as DNA: TGTGCCAGCAGTTGGCCCCCGGCTGGGGGCACTGAAGCTTTCTTT.

This clone was found a few times. This chain uses TRBV29-1 with TRBJ1-5; D gene uncertain. Trimming cost V 4 bases and J 7 bases, with 14 bases left between them. The germline V gene encodes CDR1 SQVTM and CDR2 ANQGSEA. The length of the CDR3 is 13 residues. The CDR3 DNA sequence: TGCAGCGTTGTCCGCGCCTTCGGACAGCCCCAGCATTTT. It specifies CSVVRAFGQPQHF.

This rearrangement joins TRBV6-5 to TRBJ1-1; D gene unclear. The CDR3 has 15 amino acids. V lost 6 bases, J lost 0 bases, and 14 bases lay in between. Germline V gene data show CDR1 as MNHEY and CDR2 as SVGAGI. In DNA form, the CDR3 reads TGTGCCAGCAGGTACGGTGGGCAAATGAACACTGAAGCTTTCTTT. This codes for CASRYGGQMNTEAFF.

V gene TRBV5-1 combines with J gene TRBJ1-1; no definite D call. This CDR3 is built from 16 residues. In germline, CDR1 is SGHRS, CDR2 YFSETQ. Deletions cut 0 bases from V and 0 bases from J, with 12 bases between. The CDR3 nucleotides read TGCGCCAGCAGCTTGGAGGGCGTTCAGGTGAACACTGAAGCTTTCTTT. Its translation: CASSLEGVQVNTEAFF.

V gene TRBV7-2 combines with J gene TRBJ2-2; 8 nucleotides align to TRBD2. The V gene's germline CDR1 is SGHTA and CDR2 FQGNSA. The CDR3 consists of 17 residues. Losses at the gene ends were 0 bases for V and 3 bases for J; bases not matched to a gene: 6. For the CDR3, the DNA is TGTGCCAGCAGCTTAGCGCCGGGACTAGGGGACACCGGGGAGCTGTTTTTT. Protein sequence: CASSLAPGLGDTGELFF.

The genes are TRBV30 and TRBJ1-2; D is undetermined. Germline V gene sequence: CDR1 GTSNPN, CDR2 SVGIG (reference sequence). Trimming pared 5 bases from V and 0 bases from J, leaving 7 bases between. The CDR3 sequence is 12 residues long. CDR3 sequence: CAWDTANYGYTF. For the CDR3, the DNA is TGTGCCTGGGACACAGCTAACTATGGCTACACCTTC.

This chain links TRBV20-1 with TRBJ2-3; no reliable D call. V was cut by 8 bases and J by 11 bases, with 8 bases left in between. Germline CDR1 and CDR2: DFQATT and SNEGSKA (reference sequence). This CDR3 contains 8 residues. The CDR3 is CSTHGQYF. The CDR3 DNA follows: TGCAGTACACACGGGCAGTATTTT.

The chain has TRBV30 and TRBJ1-2; 8 nucleotides align to TRBD1. There are 12 residues in the CDR3. Germline V gene sequence: CDR1 GTSNPN, CDR2 SVGIG (reference sequence). V lost 5 bases, J lost 7 bases, and 6 bases stayed unmatched. DNA for the CDR3: TGTGCCTGGTCGGACAGGGCTGGTGGCTACACCTTC. Protein sequence: CAWSDRAGGYTF.

The V gene is TRBV7-8, the J gene TRBJ2-7; D remains unclear. CDR1 is SGHVS and CDR2 is FQNEAQ in the germline V gene. The CDR3 covers 14 residues. V lost 5 bases and J 6 bases, leaving 17 bases between the germline ends. CDR3 DNA: TGTGCCAGCAGCGGAATGGTGTCTGCTCCCGAGCAGTACTTC. This codes for CASSGMVSAPEQYF.